The clone carrying this T cell receptor (beta chain) was seen a handful of times. As yet, its antigen is unknown. Germline CDR1 reads LGHNA; CDR2 reads YSLEER. The CDR3 spans 19 residues. V gave up 0 bases and J gave up 2 bases; unmatched junction bases: 15. The data belong to a study of response to subunit inactivated influenza vaccine. Overall study findings and caveats: There was a suggestion from the authors that each seasonal influenza vaccination recruits few new T cells.

TCRdb re-called the RT-PCR reads through MiXCR, storing one row per CDR3 protein. The top ten clones hold about a tenth of a sample with 300,000 to 350,000 distinct CDR3 sequences, 21% of them seen once. The sequenced sample was PBMCs from blood, obtained approximately 20 months after vaccination. This clonotype was obtained from a man aged 50-75 years who received an inactivated influenza vaccine. The gene calls are TRBV4-3 and TRBJ2-7, with 8 bases identical to TRBD2. CDR3 sequence: CASSQEGRRASGPTYEQYF. CDR3 bases: TGCGCCAGCAGCCAAGAAGGTAGGAGGGCTAGCGGGCCAACCTACGAGCAGTACTTC.